This TCR beta chain was identified in a study of blood T cell repertoires in COVID-19. Trimming cost V 0 bases and J 2 bases, with 17 bases left between them. This CDR3 has 18 residues. CDR1 is LNHNV, CDR2 YYDKDF, per germline (reference sequence). Measured with immunoSEQ multiplex PCR; TCRdb has only the in-frame clones, and not every one. The repertoire holds about 380,000 clones, with around 84% as singletons. This clonotype was sampled from a human donor with acute or convalescent COVID-19. The donor label of this sample is uncertain. The chain is built from TRBV15 and TRBJ2-1; possible D gene TRBD2, 6 bases. The sample was peripheral blood. CDR3 coding DNA: TGTGCCACCAGCAGAGACTCCCGGGACTCAACGCCCTACAATGAGCAGTTCTTC. Its protein is CATSRDSRDSTPYNEQFF.